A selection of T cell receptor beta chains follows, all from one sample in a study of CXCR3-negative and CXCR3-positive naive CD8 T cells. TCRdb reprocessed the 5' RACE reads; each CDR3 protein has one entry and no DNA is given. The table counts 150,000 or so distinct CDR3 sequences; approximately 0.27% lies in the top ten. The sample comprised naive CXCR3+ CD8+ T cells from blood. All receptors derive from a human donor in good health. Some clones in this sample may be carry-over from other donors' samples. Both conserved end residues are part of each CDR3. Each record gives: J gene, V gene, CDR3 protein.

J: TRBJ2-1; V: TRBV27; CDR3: CASSPLAGVPNEQFF
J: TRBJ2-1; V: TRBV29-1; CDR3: CSVELGTYNEQFF
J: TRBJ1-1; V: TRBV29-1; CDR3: CSIQGLNTEAFF
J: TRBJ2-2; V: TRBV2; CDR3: CASSEHQGTTGELFF
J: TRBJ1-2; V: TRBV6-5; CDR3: CASSPEYGLYGYGYTF
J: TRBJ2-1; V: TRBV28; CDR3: CASREVYNEQFF
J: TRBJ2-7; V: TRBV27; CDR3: CASAAGTGIEQYF
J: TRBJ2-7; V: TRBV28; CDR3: CASSPHSYEQYF
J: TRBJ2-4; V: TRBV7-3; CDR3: CASSLIRGDKNIQYF
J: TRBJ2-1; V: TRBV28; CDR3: CASSLISPGTFNNEQFF
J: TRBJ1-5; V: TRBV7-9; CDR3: CASSSLPADQPQHF
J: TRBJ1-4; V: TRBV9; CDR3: CASSAPTGSNEKLFF
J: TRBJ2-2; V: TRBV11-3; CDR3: CASSLESGTGELFF
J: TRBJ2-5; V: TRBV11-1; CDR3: CASSPGRGEETQYF
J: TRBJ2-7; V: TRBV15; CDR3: CATSRGTGSAPFYEQYF
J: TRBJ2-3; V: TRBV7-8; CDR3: CASSQMNTAGGEADTQYF
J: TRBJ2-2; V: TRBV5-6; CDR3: CASSNSGSGELFF
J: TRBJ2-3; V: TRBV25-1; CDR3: CASSVPVGSGEPTDTQYF
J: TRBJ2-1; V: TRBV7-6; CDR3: CASSLYGQGVSEQFF
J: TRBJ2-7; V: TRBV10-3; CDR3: CAISESIGGDTYEQYF
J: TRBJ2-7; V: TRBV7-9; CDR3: CASNPTEGSYEQYF
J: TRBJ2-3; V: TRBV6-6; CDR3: CASRTGGPVTDTQYF
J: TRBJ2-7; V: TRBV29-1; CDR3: CSVEAGGHAPDEQYF